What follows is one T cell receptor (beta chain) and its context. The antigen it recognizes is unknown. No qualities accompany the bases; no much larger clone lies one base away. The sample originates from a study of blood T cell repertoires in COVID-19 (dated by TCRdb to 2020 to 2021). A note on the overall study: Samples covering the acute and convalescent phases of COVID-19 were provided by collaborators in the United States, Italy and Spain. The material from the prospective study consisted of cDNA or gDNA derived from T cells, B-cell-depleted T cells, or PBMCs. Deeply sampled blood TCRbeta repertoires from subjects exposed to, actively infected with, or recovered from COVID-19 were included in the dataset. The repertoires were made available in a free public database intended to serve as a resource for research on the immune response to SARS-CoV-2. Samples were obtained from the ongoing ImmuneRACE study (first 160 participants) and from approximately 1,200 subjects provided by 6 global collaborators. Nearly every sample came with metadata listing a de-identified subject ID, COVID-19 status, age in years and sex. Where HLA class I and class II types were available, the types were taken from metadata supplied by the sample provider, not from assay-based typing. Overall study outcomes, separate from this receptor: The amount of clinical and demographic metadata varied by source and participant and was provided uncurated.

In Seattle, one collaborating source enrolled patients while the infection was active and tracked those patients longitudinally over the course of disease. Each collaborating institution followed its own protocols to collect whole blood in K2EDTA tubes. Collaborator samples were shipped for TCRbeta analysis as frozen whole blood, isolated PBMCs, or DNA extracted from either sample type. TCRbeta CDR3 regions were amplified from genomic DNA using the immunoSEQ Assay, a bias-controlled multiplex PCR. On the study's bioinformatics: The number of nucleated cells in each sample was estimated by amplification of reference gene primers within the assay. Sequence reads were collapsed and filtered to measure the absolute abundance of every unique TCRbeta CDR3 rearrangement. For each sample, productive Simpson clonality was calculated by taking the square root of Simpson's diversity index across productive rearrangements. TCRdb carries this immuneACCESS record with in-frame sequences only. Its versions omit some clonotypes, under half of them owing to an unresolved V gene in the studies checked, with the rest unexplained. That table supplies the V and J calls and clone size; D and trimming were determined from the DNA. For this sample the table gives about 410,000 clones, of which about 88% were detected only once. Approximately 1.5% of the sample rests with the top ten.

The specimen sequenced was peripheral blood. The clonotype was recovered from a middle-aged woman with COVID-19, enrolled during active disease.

CDR3 reads: CASSPEDRLSNQPQHF. The nucleotides read TGTGCCAGCTCCCCCGAAGACAGGCTTAGCAATCAGCCCCAGCATTTT. The rearranged segments are TRBV18 and TRBJ1-5, with a weak D call of TRBD1 (6 bases match). V is cut by 6 bases and J by 0 bases, and the space between the germline ends is 15 bases. The CDR3 runs 16 residues from the cysteine to the phenylalanine. Here the CDR3 DNA is all that survives: 48 bases in frame from base 1. For CDR1 and CDR2, the germline V gene lists KGHSH and LQKENI.